These 20 T cell receptor beta chains came from one sample sequenced in a study of T-cell reconstitution after alpha-beta-depleted transplantation in children. TCRbeta library construction was performed incorporating unique molecular identifiers. One entry per CDR3 protein results from TCRdb running MiXCR on the PCR reads. The sample holds fewer than 750,000 distinct CDR3 sequences, 27% seen once. The source material was PBMCs, sampled before TCRalphabeta/CD19-depleted stem cell transplant. The receptor source for this set is a boy under two years old with Wiskott-Aldrich syndrome, due to receive a stem cell transplant.

The J gene is TRBJ2-7, the V gene TRBV15; D may be TRBD1 (5 bases). V was trimmed by 0 bases and J by 0 bases, leaving 12 bases between them. The CDR3 extends over 16 amino acids. CDR1 and CDR2 (germline): LNHNV, YYDKDF (reference sequence). The CDR3: CATSRDWQGNSYEQYF. The CDR3, as DNA: TGTGCCACCAGCAGAGATTGGCAGGGCAACTCCTACGAGCAGTACTTC. The full variable domain, completed using reference TRBV15 and TRBJ2-7, is DAMVIQNPRYQVTQFGKPVTLSCSQTLNHNVMYWYQQKSSQAPKLLFHYYDKDFNNEADTPDNFQSRRPNTSFCFLDIRSPGLGDTAMYLCATSRDWQGNSYEQYFGPGTRLTVT.

This clonotype was seen a handful of times. The J gene is TRBJ2-5, the V gene TRBV5-1; D not resolved. Deletions cut 4 bases from V and 0 bases from J, with 10 bases between. This CDR3 contains 14 residues. CDR1 is SGHRS, CDR2 YFSETQ, per germline. The CDR3 DNA sequence: TGCGCCAGCAGCATGCTGAATAACCAAGAGACCCAGTACTTC. Amino acid sequence: CASSMLNNQETQYF.

This clonotype was counted a few times. J is TRBJ2-4 and V is TRBV7-9; TRBD1 or TRBD2 may be the D gene (5 bases each). The germline V gene encodes CDR1 SEHNR and CDR2 FQNEAQ (reference sequence). The CDR3 extends over 14 amino acids. Trimming left V 5 bases short and J 8 bases short, with 16 bases between. This chain's CDR3 is CASSRGALGDIQYF. The CDR3 DNA sequence: TGTGCCAGCAGCCGAGGGGCCTTGGGGGACATTCAGTACTTC.

This clonotype showed up just a few times. The chain joins TRBV2 to TRBJ1-1; 10 nucleotides agree with TRBD1. Germline CDR1 and CDR2: SNHLY and FYNNEI. The trim removed 3 bases at V and 7 bases at J, leaving 8 bases unmatched. The CDR3 has 15 residues. CDR3 loop: CASSDGGTGVREAFF. CDR3 DNA sequence: TGTGCCAGCAGTGATGGGGGGACAGGGGTTCGTGAAGCTTTCTTT.

The sample holds a few counts of this clonotype. The chain employs TRBV6-1 and TRBJ2-3; 15 nucleotides align to TRBD2. The CDR3 length is 18 residues. The V gene's germline CDR1 is MNHNS and CDR2 SASEGT. Germline trimming cut 8 bases from V and 4 bases from J; bases unmatched to any gene: 13. The CDR3 nucleotides are TGTGCCAGCTCTTCCGGGACTAGCGGGAGGTTGGGCGCAGATACGCAGTATTTT. Encoded protein: CASSSGTSGRLGADTQYF.

This clonotype occurred once. The chain couples TRBV12-3 or TRBV12-4 to TRBJ1-4; the D gene is possibly TRBD1 (6 bases). This CDR3 comprises 17 residues. Trimming cost V 7 bases and J 8 bases, with 26 bases left between them. CDR3 residues: CASTDGRVPRGKEKLFF. As DNA, the CDR3 is TGTGCCAGCACCGACGGACGGGTTCCCAGGGGAAAGGAAAAACTGTTTTTT.

This clonotype was found a few times. This chain joins TRBV20-1 and TRBJ2-5; no clear D gene. Trimming took off 3 bases at V and 5 bases at J, with 13 bases between the two ends. The CDR3 runs to 13 residues. CDR1 DFQATT and CDR2 SNEGSKA come from the germline V gene (reference sequence). The DNA for the CDR3 is TGCAGTGCTAGTCCGGCCGGCCTGGAGACCCAGTACTTC. Translated: CSASPAGLETQYF.

V usage is TRBV5-4 and J usage is TRBJ2-3; 10 nucleotides align to TRBD2. The CDR3 has 15 residues. CDR1 SGHNT and CDR2 YYREEE come from the germline V gene (reference sequence). V trimming: 0 bases; J trimming: 7 bases; junction bases outside the gene matches: 5. CDR3 in amino acids: CASSLVTSGPNTQYF. Here the CDR3 DNA reads TGTGCCAGCAGCTTGGTGACTAGCGGGCCCAATACGCAGTATTTT.

This clonotype was detected a few times. The J gene is TRBJ1-1, the V gene TRBV18; D uncertain. The germline V gene has CDR1 KGHSH and CDR2 LQKENI. Trimming cost V 4 bases and J 4 bases, with 10 bases left between them. CDR3 size: 13 residues. The CDR3, as DNA: TGTGCCAGCTCACTCGGACGGCCCACTGAAGCTTTCTTT. This gives the protein CASSLGRPTEAFF.

This clonotype has more than one count but fewer than ten. This chain links TRBV3-1 with TRBJ2-1, with TRBD2 matching over 12 bases. J gave up 6 bases and V 6 bases, and 9 bases lay outside the gene matches. This CDR3 is 16 amino acids long. Germline V gene data show CDR1 as LGHDT and CDR2 as YNNKEL (reference sequence). The CDR3 region has the DNA TGTGCCAGCAGTCCACTAGCGGGAGGTTCCCCCAATGAGCAGTTCTTC. Protein product: CASSPLAGGSPNEQFF.

This chain uses TRBV5-1 with TRBJ2-5; D gene unclear. The CDR3 runs to 12 residues. From germline, CDR1 is SGHRS and CDR2 YFSETQ. With 4 bases removed from V and 4 bases from J, the gap between germline ends came to 8 bases. The CDR3 is CASSVNLETQYF. The CDR3 nucleotides read TGCGCCAGCAGCGTAAACTTAGAGACCCAGTACTTC.

The genes are TRBV5-1 and TRBJ2-7; no firm D call. V was trimmed by 3 bases and J by 3 bases, leaving 10 bases between them. This CDR3 contains 13 residues. Germline V CDR1 and CDR2: SGHRS, YFSETQ. The CDR3 DNA is TGCGCCAGCAGCTCAGGCATACTCTACGAGCAGTACTTC. As protein: CASSSGILYEQYF.

The genes are TRBV12-3 or TRBV12-4 and TRBJ1-1; D is unclear. The CDR3 length is 17 residues. The V and J ends lost 10 bases and 5 bases respectively, with 29 bases between them. The CDR3 reads CAITLAPALGGGTEAFF. The CDR3 coding sequence is TGTGCCATCACTTTAGCTCCCGCTTTGGGAGGTGGGACTGAAGCTTTCTTT.

The chain carries TRBV6-5 and TRBJ2-7; D is possibly TRBD1 (5 bases). The germline V gene has CDR1 MNHEY and CDR2 SVGAGI. Between the trimmed V and J ends, which lost 2 bases and 4 bases, there was a span of 12 bases. CDR3 length: 14 amino acids. The CDR3 nucleotides read TGTGCCAGCAGTTACCAGGGTGAGCCTTACGAGCAGTACTTC. This gives the protein CASSYQGEPYEQYF.

The chain couples TRBV9 to TRBJ2-5; 10 nucleotides agree with TRBD2. V shed 0 bases, J shed 0 bases, and the junction held 2 bases outside the gene matches. This CDR3 has 16 amino acids. In germline, CDR1 is SGDLS, CDR2 YYNGEE. CDR3 protein: CASSVATSGYQETQYF. CDR3 coding DNA: TGTGCCAGCAGCGTAGCGACTAGCGGGTACCAAGAGACCCAGTACTTC.

This sequence joins TRBV12-3 or TRBV12-4 and TRBJ2-2; 9 bases line up with TRBD2. CDR3 length equals 20 residues. V gave up 5 bases and J gave up 4 bases; unmatched junction bases: 20. The CDR3: CASSPLWVAGVSAGTGELFF. The CDR3 DNA reads as TGTGCCAGCAGTCCCCTTTGGGTAGCGGGAGTCTCGGCGGGCACCGGGGAGCTGTTTTTT.

Only a few counts were recorded for this clonotype. The chain recombines TRBV20-1 with TRBJ2-3, with 11 bases identical to TRBD2. The CDR3 totals 14 residues. The V segment lost 6 bases and the J segment 4 bases; nucleotides outside the gene matches: 6. From germline, CDR1 is DFQATT and CDR2 SNEGSKA (reference sequence). CDR3 sequence reads: CSAGVAGGPDTQYF. The CDR3 DNA reads TGCAGTGCCGGTGTAGCGGGAGGGCCAGATACGCAGTATTTT.

The rearrangement uses TRBV7-6 and TRBJ2-1; D is perhaps TRBD1 (7 bases). Germline lookup yields CDR1 SGHVS and CDR2 FNYEAQ. The CDR3 spans 15 residues. V was cut by 5 bases and J by 6 bases, with 17 bases left in between. CDR3 sequence: CASSPLRGRTNEQFF. CDR3 DNA: TGTGCCAGCAGCCCCCTCAGGGGGAGGACCAATGAGCAGTTCTTC.

In this sample, this clonotype turned up a few times. The chain carries TRBV12-3 or TRBV12-4 and TRBJ2-2; 8 bases are shared with TRBD2. The trim removed 5 bases at V and 8 bases at J, leaving 16 bases unmatched. The CDR3 is 17 residues long. CDR3 protein: CASSHRLAPRVGGELFF. Written as DNA, the CDR3 is TGTGCCAGCAGTCACAGACTAGCGCCCCGGGTAGGGGGGGAGCTGTTTTTT.

The rearrangement links TRBV20-1 to TRBJ2-1; D gene ambiguous. The CDR3 loop spans 12 amino acids. The germline gives CDR1 DFQATT, CDR2 SNEGSKA (reference sequence). V lost 0 bases to trimming and J lost 12 bases, with 12 bases between them. The CDR3 here is CSARDRRLRQFF. The CDR3, as DNA: TGCAGTGCTAGAGATCGGCGCCTCAGGCAGTTCTTC.